This passage covers 8 T cell receptor beta chains from one sample sequenced in a study of blood T cell repertoires in COVID-19. Sequenced by immunoSEQ multiplex PCR; TCRdb stores in-frame clones only, minus some. The data contain around 89,000 clones, about three quarters of them singletons. The source material was peripheral blood. The receptors derive from a woman older than 75 with acute or convalescent COVID-19.

The rearrangement joins TRBV7-9 to TRBJ2-7; D is unclear. The CDR3 has 14 amino acids. The V and J ends lost 5 bases and 0 bases respectively, with 11 bases between them. The germline V gene has CDR1 SEHNR and CDR2 FQNEAQ (reference sequence). CDR3: CASSPPGSSYEQYF. The CDR3 DNA follows: TGTGCCAGCAGCCCCCCAGGTAGCTCCTACGAGCAGTACTTC. The whole variable domain, filled in from reference TRBV7-9 and TRBJ2-7, reads DTGVSQNPRHKITKRGQNVTFRCDPISEHNRLYWYRQTLGQGPEFLTYFQNEAQLEKSRLLSDRFSAERPKGSFSTLEIQRTEQGDSAMYLCASSPPGSSYEQYFGPGTRLTVT.

This clone was detected only once. This chain links TRBV7-2 with TRBJ1-1, with D perhaps TRBD1 (5 bases). Germline-derived CDR1 and CDR2 are SGHTA and FQGNSA. The CDR3 is 14 amino acids. V gave up 5 bases and J gave up 2 bases, with 12 bases separating them. The DNA of the CDR3 is TGTGCCAGCAGCCCCTTCGGGGGAAACACTGAAGCTTTCTTT. The encoded protein is CASSPFGGNTEAFF.

The V gene is TRBV29-1, the J gene TRBJ1-1; a possible D gene is TRBD1 (5 bases). The CDR3 is made up of 12 amino acids. CDR1 and CDR2 (germline): SQVTM, ANQGSEA. Trimming removed 7 bases at V and 5 bases at J, with 14 bases between. In DNA form, the CDR3 reads TGCAGCGCCAGGGTTGATCGGACTGAAGCTTTCTTT. This codes for CSARVDRTEAFF. The whole variable domain, filled in from reference TRBV29-1 and TRBJ1-1, reads SAVISQKPSRDICQRGTSLTIQCQVDSQVTMMFWYRQQPGQSLTLIATANQGSEATYESGFVIDKFPISRPNLTFSTLTVSNMSPEDSSIYLCSARVDRTEAFFGQGTRLTVV.

The rearrangement joins TRBV11-2 to TRBJ2-1, with 10 bases fitting TRBD2. CDR3 length equals 16 residues. CDR1 is SGHAT and CDR2 is FQNNGV in the germline V gene. Germline trimming cut 2 bases from V and 9 bases from J; bases unmatched to any gene: 10. The CDR3 region is CASSLSMGTSASEQFF. Written as DNA, the CDR3 is TGTGCCAGCAGCTTATCCATGGGGACTAGCGCGAGTGAGCAGTTCTTC.

The V and J genes are TRBV28 and TRBJ2-7, with a weak D call TRBD2 (7 bases). The better agreement between TRBJ2-1 and the DNA end casts doubt on the J call. Germline V gene sequence: CDR1 MDHEN, CDR2 SYDVKM. This CDR3 has 16 residues. The CDR3 DNA reads TGTGCCAGCAGCCCAACAGGGCGGGGGTCCCTCAATGAGCAGTTCTTC. Its translation: CASSPTGRGSLNEQFF.

The rearrangement joins TRBV20-1 to TRBJ2-5; 7 nucleotides agree with TRBD2. V was clipped by 7 bases and J by 3 bases; unmatched bases: 2. Germline V CDR1 and CDR2: DFQATT, SNEGSKA (reference sequence). The CDR3 is 11 residues long. This chain's CDR3 is CSGREEETQYF. The DNA for the CDR3 is TGCAGTGGTCGGGAGGAAGAGACCCAGTACTTC.

The chain joins TRBV19 to TRBJ1-2; possible D gene TRBD1, 5 bases. This CDR3 has 12 amino acids. Between the trimmed V and J ends, which lost 5 bases and 3 bases, there was a span of 7 bases. Looked up from germline, CDR1 is LNHDA and CDR2 is SQIVND (reference sequence). The CDR3 coding sequence is TGTGCCAGTAGTGGACAAGACTATGGCTACACCTTC. It codes for CASSGQDYGYTF. Full variable domain (outside the CDR3, taken from reference TRBV19 and TRBJ1-2): DGGITQSPKYLFRKEGQNVTLSCEQNLNHDAMYWYRQDPGQGLRLIYYSQIVNDFQKGDIAEGYSVSREKKESFPLTVTSAQKNPTAFYLCASSGQDYGYTFGSGTRLTVV.

This chain joins TRBV12-3 or TRBV12-4 and TRBJ2-7; 7 bases match TRBD1. V gave up 5 bases and J gave up 5 bases; unmatched junction bases: 6. The CDR3 length is 13 residues. The CDR3 is CASSPLDRDEQYF. CDR3 in DNA: TGTGCCAGCAGTCCCCTCGACAGGGACGAGCAGTACTTC.